This T cell receptor (beta chain) is drawn from a study of blood T cell repertoires in COVID-19. In the study overall: Italy, Spain and the United States were the sources of the convalescent and acute COVID-19 samples. The cDNA or gDNA used as material had been derived from T cells, B-cell-depleted T cells, or PBMCs.

Per the original methods: For nucleated cells, counts were estimated from reference gene primer amplification. The repertoire was sequenced with immunoSEQ multiplex PCR; TCRdb's copy has only in-frame clones and lacks some. That table furnishes V, J and clone size, whereas the DNA furnished D and trimming. This table holds under 45,000 clones, 90% to 95% found once. This receptor was taken from a man in his sixties with active or convalescent COVID-19. Material: peripheral blood.

The CDR3 loop reads CASEPGTPYGYTF. In DNA form, the CDR3 reads TGTGCCAGCGAGCCTGGGACTCCCTATGGCTACACCTTC. The chain joins TRBV2 to TRBJ1-2, with TRBD1 as a possible D gene (5 bases). The V and J ends lost 8 bases and 4 bases respectively, with 14 bases between them. This CDR3 is built from 13 residues. CDR1 is SNHLY and CDR2 is FYNNEI in the germline V gene.